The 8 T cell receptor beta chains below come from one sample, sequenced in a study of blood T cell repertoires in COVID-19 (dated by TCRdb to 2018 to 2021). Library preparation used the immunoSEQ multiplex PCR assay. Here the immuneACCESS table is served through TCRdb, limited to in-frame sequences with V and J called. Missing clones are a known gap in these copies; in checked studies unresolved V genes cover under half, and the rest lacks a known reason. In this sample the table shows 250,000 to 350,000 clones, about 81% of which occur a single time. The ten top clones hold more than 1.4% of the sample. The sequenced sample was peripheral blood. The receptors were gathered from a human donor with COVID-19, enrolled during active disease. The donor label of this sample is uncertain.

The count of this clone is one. The chain's CDR3 is CASSVNYATNEKLFF. Here the CDR3 DNA reads TGTGCCAGCAGTGTAAACTATGCAACTAATGAAAAACTGTTTTTT. The chain recombines TRBV27 with TRBJ1-4, with D uncertain. V shed 5 bases and J shed 0 bases, with 10 bases lying between them. From germline, CDR1 is MNHEY and CDR2 SMNVEV (reference sequence). The CDR3 contains 15 residues.

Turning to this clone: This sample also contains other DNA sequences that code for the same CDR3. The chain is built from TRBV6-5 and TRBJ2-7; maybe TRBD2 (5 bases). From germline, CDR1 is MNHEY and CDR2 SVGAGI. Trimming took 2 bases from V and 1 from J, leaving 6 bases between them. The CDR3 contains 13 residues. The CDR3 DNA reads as TGTGCCAGCAGTTACCCGGGGTCCTACGAGCAGTACTTC. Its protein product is CASSYPGSYEQYF.

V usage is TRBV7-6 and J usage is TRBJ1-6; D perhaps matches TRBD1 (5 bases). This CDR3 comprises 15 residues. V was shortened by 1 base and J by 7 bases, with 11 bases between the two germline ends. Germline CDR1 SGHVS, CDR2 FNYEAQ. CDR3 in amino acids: CASSLDRPLNSPLHF. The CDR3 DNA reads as TGTGCCAGCAGCTTAGACAGGCCCCTGAATTCACCCCTCCACTTT.

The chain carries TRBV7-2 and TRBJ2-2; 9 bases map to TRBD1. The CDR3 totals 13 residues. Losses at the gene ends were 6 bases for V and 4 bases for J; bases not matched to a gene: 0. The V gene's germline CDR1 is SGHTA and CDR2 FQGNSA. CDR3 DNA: TGTGCCAGCAGGGGACAGGGCACCGGGGAGCTGTTTTTT. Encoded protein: CASRGQGTGELFF.

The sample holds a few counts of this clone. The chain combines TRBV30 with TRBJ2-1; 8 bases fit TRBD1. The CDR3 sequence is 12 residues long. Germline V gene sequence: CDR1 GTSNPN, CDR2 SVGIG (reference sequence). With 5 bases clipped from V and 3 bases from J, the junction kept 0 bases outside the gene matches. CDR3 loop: CAWDRGYNEQFF. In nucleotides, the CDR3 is TGTGCCTGGGACAGGGGCTACAATGAGCAGTTCTTC.

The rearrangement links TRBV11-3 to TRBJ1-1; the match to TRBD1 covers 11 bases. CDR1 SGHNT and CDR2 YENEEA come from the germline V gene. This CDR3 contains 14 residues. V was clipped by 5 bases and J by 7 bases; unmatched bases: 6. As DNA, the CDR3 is TGTGCCAGCAGCCTCCGGGGACAGGGGGGTGAAGCTTTCTTT. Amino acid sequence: CASSLRGQGGEAFF.

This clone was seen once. The DNA for the CDR3 is TGTGCCAGCAGCCCCGGCAGACAACCTAATGAAAAACTGTTTTTT. Amino acids: CASSPGRQPNEKLFF. The chain is built from TRBV3-1 (or the pseudogene TRBV3-2) and TRBJ1-4, with D uncertain. Trimming shortened V by 4 bases and J by 3 bases, and 12 bases separated the two germline ends. CDR1 is LGHDT and CDR2 is YNNKEL in the germline V gene (reference sequence). CDR3 length: 15 residues.

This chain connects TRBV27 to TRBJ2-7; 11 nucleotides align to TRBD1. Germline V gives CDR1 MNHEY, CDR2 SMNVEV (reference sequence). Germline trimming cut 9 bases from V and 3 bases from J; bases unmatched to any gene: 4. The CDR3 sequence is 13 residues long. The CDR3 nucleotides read TGTGCCAGTCTAGGGACAGGGGGCTACGAGCAGTACTTC. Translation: CASLGTGGYEQYF.